What follows are 15 T cell receptor beta chains derived from one specimen sequenced in a study of blood T cell repertoires in COVID-19. The method was immunoSEQ multiplex PCR; TCRdb's version includes in-frame clones alone and lacks a portion of them. The top ten clones hold around a tenth of a sample with 95,000 to 100,000 clones, over 75% of them seen once. The specimen was peripheral blood. The receptors originated from a woman aged 25 to 45 with acute or convalescent COVID-19.

The chain is built from TRBV20-1 and TRBJ2-7, with D unclear. This CDR3 region has 11 residues. CDR1 and CDR2 (germline): DFQATT, SNEGSKA (reference sequence). Trimming shortened V by 3 bases and J by 6 bases, and 9 bases separated the two germline ends. CDR3 coding DNA: TGCAGTGCTAGGGGCCTCCCCGAGCAGTACTTC. Translating it yields CSARGLPEQYF.

Notes on this clone: Within the sample, other DNA sequences also encode this same CDR3. The chain uses TRBV30 and TRBJ1-5; D is unresolved. The CDR3 is 13 residues long. Germline CDR1 reads GTSNPN; CDR2 reads SVGIG (reference sequence). The ends were cut back, 2 bases at V and 2 bases at J, with 7 bases in the middle. DNA of the CDR3: TGTGCCTGGAGTCGAGAGGGCAATCAGCCCCAGCATTTT. This translates into CAWSREGNQPQHF.

The rearrangement links TRBV11-2 to TRBJ1-2; D possibly corresponds to TRBD1 (6 bases). Germline V CDR1 and CDR2: SGHAT, FQNNGV. This CDR3 spans 13 amino acids. The V and J ends lost 5 bases and 8 bases respectively, with 15 bases between them. The CDR3 DNA reads TGTGCCAGCAGCCCCACAGGGAGTATCGGCTACACCTTC. Its protein product is CASSPTGSIGYTF.

The V gene is TRBV19, the J gene TRBJ2-7; TRBD1 agrees at 9 bases. This CDR3 is 15 amino acids long. Germline assignment: CDR1 LNHDA and CDR2 SQIVND (reference sequence). The junction had 7 bases not matched to a gene; V was cut back by 5 bases and J by 2 bases. The CDR3 sequence is CASSLAGTGTYEQYF. CDR3 DNA sequence: TGTGCCAGTAGTTTAGCCGGGACAGGGACCTACGAGCAGTACTTC.

V gene TRBV6-5 combines with J gene TRBJ1-1, with 7 bases fitting TRBD1. The CDR3 extends over 14 amino acids. CDR1 is MNHEY, CDR2 SVGAGI, per germline. Trimming cost V 1 base and J 5 bases; bases outside gene matches: 4. The CDR3 nucleotides are TGTGCCAGCAGTTACTTGGGACAGAGGACTGAAGCTTTCTTT. Protein sequence: CASSYLGQRTEAFF.

V is TRBV15 and J is TRBJ2-1; D might be TRBD2 (6 bases). V dropped 0 bases and J dropped 5 bases, with 17 bases sitting between them. Germline CDR1 reads LNHNV; CDR2 reads YYDKDF (reference sequence). There are 17 residues in the CDR3. DNA for the CDR3: TGTGCCACCAGCAGAGAAGGCTATGGAGGGTTCAACAATGAGCAGTTCTTC. Amino acids: CATSREGYGGFNNEQFF.

The V and J genes are TRBV21-1 and TRBJ1-2; the D call of TRBD1 is as the table states it, not checked on the DNA. TRBV21-1 is listed as a pseudogene. The CDR3 consists of 17 residues. The CDR3 is CASSLEGQGSINYGYTF. CDR3 nucleotide sequence: TGTGCCAGCAGCCTAGAGGGACAGGGAAGTATTAACTATGGCTACACCTTC.

The chain links TRBV28 to TRBJ1-4; 11 bases line up with TRBD1. The CDR3 consists of 16 residues. Germline CDR1 and CDR2: MDHEN and SYDVKM. V lost 5 bases to trimming and J lost 6 bases; unmatched junction nucleotides: 8. In DNA, the CDR3 is TGTGCCAGCAGTCGTAACGCGGGACAGGGGGATGAAAAACTGTTTTTT. Protein: CASSRNAGQGDEKLFF.

In this sample, this clone turned up a few times. This chain links TRBV27 with TRBJ2-7, with D maybe TRBD2 (6 bases). From germline, CDR1 is MNHEY and CDR2 SMNVEV (reference sequence). The CDR3 loop spans 12 amino acids. The V end lost 4 bases, the J end lost 8 bases, and 12 bases lay between the germline ends. The DNA for the CDR3 is TGTGCCAGCAGTTCCCAGGAGGGGAAGCAGTACTTC. Translating gives CASSSQEGKQYF.

This clone has a handful of counts. The chain joins TRBV5-1 to TRBJ2-1; 8 bases fit TRBD1. The J segment lost 6 bases and the V segment lost 4 bases, leaving 6 bases of the junction unmatched. Germline CDR1 is SGHRS and CDR2 is YFSETQ. The CDR3 has 14 residues. The CDR3 DNA sequence: TGCGCCAGCAGCCCCGGGACAGGTCTCAATGAGCAGTTCTTC. This translates into CASSPGTGLNEQFF.

The chain carries TRBV5-1 and TRBJ2-7, with D perhaps TRBD1 (5 bases). V was cut by 1 base and J by 5 bases, with 16 bases left in between. The CDR3 runs 15 residues. Germline values: CDR1 SGHRS, CDR2 YFSETQ. CDR3 protein: CASSLIPGTGHEQYF. In DNA form, the CDR3 reads TGCGCCAGCAGCTTGATCCCCGGAACAGGACACGAGCAGTACTTC.

The chain couples TRBV4-2 to TRBJ2-7, with 8 positions matching TRBD2. Germline assignment: CDR1 LGHNA and CDR2 YNFKEQ. The CDR3 consists of 15 residues. The V segment lost 0 bases and the J segment 0 bases; nucleotides outside the gene matches: 1. The CDR3 loop is CASSQDSGASYEQYF. The CDR3 region has the DNA TGTGCCAGCAGCCAAGATAGCGGGGCCTCCTACGAGCAGTACTTC.

The V call is TRBV27, the J call TRBJ2-1; 7 bases fit TRBD1. V lost 5 bases to trimming and J lost 4 bases; unmatched junction nucleotides: 11. Germline CDR1 and CDR2: MNHEY and SMNVEV (reference sequence). This CDR3 is 16 amino acids long. Here the CDR3 DNA reads TGTGCCAGCAGTAACCCTACAGGGGCGAGGTACAATGAGCAGTTCTTC. It encodes CASSNPTGARYNEQFF.

V and J are TRBV28 and TRBJ2-7; no clear D. The CDR3 covers 11 residues. Germline loops: CDR1 MDHEN, CDR2 SYDVKM. Trimming removed 6 bases from V and 9 bases from J, with 12 bases in between. The CDR3 DNA sequence: TGTGCCAGCAGCTTTTACGACTGGCAGTACTTC. Amino acids: CASSFYDWQYF.

The chain recombines TRBV2 with TRBJ1-2; perhaps TRBD1 as D (6 bases). Trimming removed 0 bases at V and 7 bases at J, with 12 bases between. Germline V CDR1 and CDR2: SNHLY, FYNNEI. CDR3 size: 14 residues. The CDR3 reads CASSEAGQGSGYTF. The CDR3 DNA follows: TGTGCCAGCAGTGAAGCGGGCCAGGGGAGTGGCTACACCTTC.